What follows are 21 T cell receptor beta chains derived from one specimen sequenced in a study of blood T cell repertoires in COVID-19. The table came from immunoSEQ multiplex PCR; TCRdb's copy has only in-frame clones and leaves some out. The sample yields some 260,000 clones, 82% seen once. The specimen was peripheral blood. Source of these receptors: a woman of 80 years or more with active or convalescent COVID-19.

V gene TRBV28 combines with J gene TRBJ1-1, with 12 bases that match TRBD1. CDR1 and CDR2 from the germline V gene are MDHEN and SYDVKM. CDR3 size: 14 residues. J was trimmed by 4 bases and V by 6 bases; bases with no gene match: 3. Here the CDR3 DNA reads TGTGCCAGCAGGGCGGGACAGGGGGCCACTGAAGCTTTCTTT. Translating it yields CASRAGQGATEAFF.

This clone has just a few counts. The genes are TRBV5-1 and TRBJ2-1, with 8 bases aligning to TRBD2. CDR1 SGHRS and CDR2 YFSETQ come from the germline V gene. The J segment lost 7 bases and the V segment lost 4 bases, leaving 4 bases of the junction unmatched. CDR3 size: 13 residues. As DNA, the CDR3 is TGCGCCAGCAGCCTCGGGACTAGGAATGAGCAGTTCTTC. Residues: CASSLGTRNEQFF.

V and J are TRBV2 and TRBJ2-7; D remains unclear. The CDR3 spans 13 residues. Looked up from germline, CDR1 is SNHLY and CDR2 is FYNNEI. V was trimmed by 8 bases and J by 5 bases, leaving 16 bases between them. The CDR3: CASRRRFNNEQYF. For the CDR3, the DNA is TGTGCCAGCCGGCGCAGGTTCAATAACGAGCAGTACTTC.

The gene calls are TRBV9 and TRBJ2-6, with D unclear. The V gene lost 0 bases and the J gene lost 0 bases, with 7 bases spanning the gap. Germline loops: CDR1 SGDLS, CDR2 YYNGEE. The CDR3 runs 16 residues. The CDR3 is CASSVAVSSGANVLTF. In DNA form, the CDR3 reads TGTGCCAGCAGCGTAGCAGTAAGCTCTGGGGCCAACGTCCTGACTTTC.

The chain is built from TRBV7-2 and TRBJ2-2, with D hard to call. V was shortened by 2 bases and J by 7 bases, with 5 bases between the two germline ends. Germline V gives CDR1 SGHTA, CDR2 FQGNSA. This CDR3 comprises 12 residues. CDR3 amino acids: CASSLLLGELFF. The CDR3 nucleotides are TGTGCCAGCAGCTTACTTCTCGGGGAGCTGTTTTTT.

This chain uses TRBV6-5 with TRBJ1-1; possibly TRBD1 for D (6 bases). The germline gives CDR1 MNHEY, CDR2 SVGAGI. This CDR3 spans 15 amino acids. V was pared by 5 bases and J by 1 base, with 14 bases between. The CDR3 DNA follows: TGTGCCAGCAGTAACCCGGGACACTGGAACACTGAAGCTTTCTTT. Protein product: CASSNPGHWNTEAFF.

This chain joins TRBV28 and TRBJ2-4; TRBD1 agrees at 7 bases. The CDR3 covers 13 residues. Germline CDR1 is MDHEN and CDR2 is SYDVKM. J lost 1 base, V lost 10 bases, and 4 bases had no gene match. CDR3 nucleotides: TGTGCCACACAAGGGGGCGCCAAAAACATTCAGTACTTC. Translating it yields CATQGGAKNIQYF.

The gene calls are TRBV28 and TRBJ2-5; 9 bases map to TRBD1. The CDR3 has 15 amino acids. Germline CDR1 MDHEN, CDR2 SYDVKM. V trimming: 6 bases; J trimming: 5 bases; junction bases outside the gene matches: 10. CDR3: CASSSFDRGSETQYF. CDR3 DNA sequence: TGTGCCAGCAGCTCCTTCGACAGGGGGTCGGAGACCCAGTACTTC.

V is TRBV4-1 and J is TRBJ2-5; 8 bases are shared with TRBD2. Per germline, CDR1 MGHRA and CDR2 YSYEKL. V was clipped by 2 bases and J by 1 base; unmatched bases: 6. CDR3 length equals 16 residues. The CDR3 DNA reads as TGCGCCAGCAGCCAATCGGGAGGGGGACTCCAAGAGACCCAGTACTTC. Protein sequence: CASSQSGGGLQETQYF.

The chain employs TRBV5-6 and TRBJ1-5; weak D call: TRBD1 (6 bases). V was trimmed by 0 bases and J by 3 bases, leaving 7 bases between them. CDR1 and CDR2 from the germline V gene are SGHDT and YYEEEE. The CDR3 loop spans 14 amino acids. This chain's CDR3 is CASSLGQANQPQHF. CDR3 DNA sequence: TGTGCCAGCAGCTTGGGACAGGCCAATCAGCCCCAGCATTTT.

The rearrangement links TRBV27 to TRBJ1-2; a weak D match, TRBD1 (5 bases). The CDR3 sequence is 12 residues long. Trimming cost V 6 bases and J 8 bases, with 13 bases left between them. Germline lookup yields CDR1 MNHEY and CDR2 SMNVEV (reference sequence). The CDR3 reads CASRGTLGGYTF. CDR3 coding DNA: TGTGCCAGCAGAGGGACTTTGGGCGGCTACACCTTC.

The chain carries TRBV18 and TRBJ2-1, with D possibly matching TRBD2 (5 bases). Germline CDR1 reads KGHSH; CDR2 reads LQKENI. With 4 bases removed from V and 0 bases from J, the gap between germline ends came to 13 bases. CDR3 size: 16 residues. The chain's CDR3 is CASSLATSGSYNEQFF. The DNA for the CDR3 is TGTGCCAGCTCACTCGCGACCAGCGGCTCCTACAATGAGCAGTTCTTC.

The rearrangement uses TRBV27 and TRBJ1-6; D ambiguous. The CDR3 extends over 14 amino acids. The germline CDR1 and CDR2 sequences are MNHEY and SMNVEV (reference sequence). Trimming took off 3 bases at V and 4 bases at J, with 7 bases between the two ends. CDR3: CASSLRVYNSPLHF. The CDR3 nucleotides are TGTGCCAGCAGTTTGCGGGTTTATAATTCACCCCTCCACTTT.

The chain joins TRBV5-1 to TRBJ2-5; TRBD1 matches 11 bases. CDR3 length: 15 residues. V shed 3 bases and J 5 bases; nucleotides not matched to a gene: 6. The germline gives CDR1 SGHRS, CDR2 YFSETQ. CDR3 residues: CASSWDRGNRETQYF. The CDR3 region has the DNA TGCGCCAGCAGCTGGGACAGGGGGAATCGGGAGACCCAGTACTTC.

V gene TRBV5-5 combines with J gene TRBJ1-5; D not certain. In germline, CDR1 is SGHKS, CDR2 YYEKEE (reference sequence). Trimming took off 4 bases at V and 2 bases at J, with 16 bases between the two ends. This CDR3 contains 16 residues. The CDR3 DNA is TGTGCCAGCAGCCGTATCTGGGGAGATGGCAATCAGCCCCAGCATTTT. It translates to CASSRIWGDGNQPQHF.

The chain carries TRBV1 and TRBJ1-5; whether TRBD1, the table's D call, matches the DNA was not checked. TRBV1 is labeled a pseudogene. This CDR3 spans 15 amino acids. Here the CDR3 reads CTSIPWDRGNQPQHF. The CDR3 DNA is TGCACCAGCATACCCTGGGACAGGGGGAATCAGCCCCAGCATTTT.

V usage is TRBV27 and J usage is TRBJ1-2, with 7 nucleotides matching TRBD1. This CDR3 comprises 15 residues. In germline, CDR1 is MNHEY, CDR2 SMNVEV (reference sequence). V shed 0 bases, J shed 8 bases, and the junction held 9 bases outside the gene matches. The CDR3 DNA reads TGTGCCAGCAGTTTATCGCCCGGGACAGTTAGCGGCTACACCTTC. Translated, it gives CASSLSPGTVSGYTF.

The chain combines TRBV18 with TRBJ2-7, with 7 bases lining up with TRBD1. The CDR3 length is 15 residues. The V gene's germline CDR1 is KGHSH and CDR2 LQKENI. V dropped 0 bases and J dropped 2; count of bases not matched to a gene: 4. The CDR3: CASSPPRDSTYEQYF. DNA for the CDR3: TGTGCCAGCTCACCACCGAGGGACAGCACCTACGAGCAGTACTTC.

V and J are TRBV27 and TRBJ1-2; TRBD1 might be the D (5 bases). The CDR3 is made up of 14 amino acids. Trimming stripped 6 bases from V and 5 bases from J, with 16 bases between. CDR1 and CDR2 (germline): MNHEY, SMNVEV (reference sequence). The CDR3 loop is CASSPYLGGYGYTF. CDR3 DNA sequence: TGTGCCAGCAGCCCGTACCTCGGGGGGTATGGCTACACCTTC.

This clone was observed once. The chain has TRBV4-1 and TRBJ1-3, with TRBD1 as a possible D gene (5 bases). Germline V gene sequence: CDR1 MGHRA, CDR2 YSYEKL. V was cut by 1 base and J by 4 bases, with 17 bases left in between. CDR3 length equals 17 residues. For the CDR3, the DNA is TGCGCCAGCAGCCAAGTTATAGTCCCAGGGTTGGGAAACACCATATATTTT. Its translation: CASSQVIVPGLGNTIYF.

The rearrangement joins TRBV15 to TRBJ2-1, with a possible D match to TRBD1 (5 bases). Germline lookup yields CDR1 LNHNV and CDR2 YYDKDF (reference sequence). There are 15 residues in the CDR3. V lost 0 bases and J 1 base, leaving 7 bases between the germline ends. The CDR3 region is CATSRDRDSYNEQFF. The CDR3 nucleotides are TGTGCCACCAGCAGAGACAGGGATTCCTACAATGAGCAGTTCTTC.